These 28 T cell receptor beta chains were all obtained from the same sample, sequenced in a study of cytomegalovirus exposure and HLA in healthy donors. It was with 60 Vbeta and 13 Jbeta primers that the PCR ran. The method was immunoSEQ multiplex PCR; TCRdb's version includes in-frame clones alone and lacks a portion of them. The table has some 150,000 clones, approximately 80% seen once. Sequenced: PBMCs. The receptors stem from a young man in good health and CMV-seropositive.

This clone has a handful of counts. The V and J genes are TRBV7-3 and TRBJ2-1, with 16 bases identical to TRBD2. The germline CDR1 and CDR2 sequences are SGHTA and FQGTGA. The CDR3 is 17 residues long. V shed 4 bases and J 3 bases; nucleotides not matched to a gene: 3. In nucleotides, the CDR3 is TGTGCCAGCAGCTCGGGACTAGCGGGGGGGTACTACAATGAGCAGTTCTTC. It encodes CASSSGLAGGYYNEQFF.

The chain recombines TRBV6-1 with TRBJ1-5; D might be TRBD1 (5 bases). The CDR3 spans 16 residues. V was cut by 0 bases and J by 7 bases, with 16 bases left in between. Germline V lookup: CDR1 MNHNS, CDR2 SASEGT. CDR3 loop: CASSEALGRWDQPQHF. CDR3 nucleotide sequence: TGTGCCAGCAGTGAAGCGTTGGGGAGGTGGGACCAGCCCCAGCATTTT.

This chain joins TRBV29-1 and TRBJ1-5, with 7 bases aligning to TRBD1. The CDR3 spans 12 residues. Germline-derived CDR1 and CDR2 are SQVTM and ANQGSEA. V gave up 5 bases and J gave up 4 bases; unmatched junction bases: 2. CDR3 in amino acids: CSVRDSNQPQHF. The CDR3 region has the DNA TGCAGCGTTCGGGACAGTAATCAGCCCCAGCATTTT.

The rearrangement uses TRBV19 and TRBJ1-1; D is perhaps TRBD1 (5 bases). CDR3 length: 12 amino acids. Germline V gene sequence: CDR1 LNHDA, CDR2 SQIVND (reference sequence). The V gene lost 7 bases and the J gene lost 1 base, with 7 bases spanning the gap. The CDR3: CASNQGNTEAFF. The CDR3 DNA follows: TGTGCCAGTAACCAGGGGAACACTGAAGCTTTCTTT.

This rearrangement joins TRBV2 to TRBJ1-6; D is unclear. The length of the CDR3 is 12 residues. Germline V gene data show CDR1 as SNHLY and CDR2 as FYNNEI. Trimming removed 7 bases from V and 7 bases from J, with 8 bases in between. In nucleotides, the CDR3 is TGTGCCAGCAATCCTCCCAATTCACCCCTCCACTTT. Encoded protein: CASNPPNSPLHF.

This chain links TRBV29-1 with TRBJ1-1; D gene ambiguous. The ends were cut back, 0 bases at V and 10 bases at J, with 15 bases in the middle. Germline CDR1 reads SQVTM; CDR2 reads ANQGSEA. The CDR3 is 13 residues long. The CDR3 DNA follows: TGCAGCGTTGAAGAAGGAGAAGGCGATGGAGCTTTCTTT. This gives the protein CSVEEGEGDGAFF.

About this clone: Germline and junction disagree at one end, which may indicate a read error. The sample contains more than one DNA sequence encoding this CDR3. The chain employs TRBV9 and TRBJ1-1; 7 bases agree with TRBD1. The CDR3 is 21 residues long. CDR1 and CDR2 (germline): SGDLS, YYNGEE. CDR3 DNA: TGTGCCAGCAGCGTGAACCCCGGGACAGCCAGGCAGCAAAGACCGAACACTGAAGCTTTCTTC. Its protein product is CASSVNPGTARQQRPNTEAFF. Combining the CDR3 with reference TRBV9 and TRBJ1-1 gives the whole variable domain DSGVTQTPKHLITATGQRVTLRCSPRSGDLSVYWYQQSLDQGLQFLIQYYNGEERAKGNILERFSAQQFPDLHSELNLSSLELGDSALYFCASSVNPGTARQQRPNTEAFFGQGTRLTVV.

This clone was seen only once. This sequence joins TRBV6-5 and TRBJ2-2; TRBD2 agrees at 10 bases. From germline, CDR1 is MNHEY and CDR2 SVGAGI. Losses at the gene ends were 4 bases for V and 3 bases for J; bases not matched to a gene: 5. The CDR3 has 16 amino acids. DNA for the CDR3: TGTGCCAGCAGTTCCAGCGGGGGGGCCGACACCGGGGAGCTGTTTTTT. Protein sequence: CASSSSGGADTGELFF.

The CDR3 here is CASSPQANYGYTF. DNA for the CDR3: TGTGCCAGCAGCCCCCAGGCTAACTATGGCTACACCTTC. J is TRBJ1-2 and V is TRBV9; no firm D call. V lost 4 bases and J 0 bases, leaving 7 bases between the germline ends. Germline V gene data show CDR1 as SGDLS and CDR2 as YYNGEE. The CDR3 length is 13 residues.

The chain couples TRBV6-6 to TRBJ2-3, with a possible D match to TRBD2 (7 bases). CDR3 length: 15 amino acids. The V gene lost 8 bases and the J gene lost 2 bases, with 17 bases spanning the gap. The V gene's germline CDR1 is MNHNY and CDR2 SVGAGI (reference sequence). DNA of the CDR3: TGTGCCAGCTCCCACCCGGGGGGCCCCACAGATACGCAGTATTTT. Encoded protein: CASSHPGGPTDTQYF.

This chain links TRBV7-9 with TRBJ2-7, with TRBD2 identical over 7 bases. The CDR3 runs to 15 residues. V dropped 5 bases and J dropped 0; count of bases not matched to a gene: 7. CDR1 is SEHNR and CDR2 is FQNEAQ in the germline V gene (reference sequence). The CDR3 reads CASSQGLDSSYEQYF. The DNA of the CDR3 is TGTGCCAGCAGCCAAGGACTAGACAGCTCCTACGAGCAGTACTTC.

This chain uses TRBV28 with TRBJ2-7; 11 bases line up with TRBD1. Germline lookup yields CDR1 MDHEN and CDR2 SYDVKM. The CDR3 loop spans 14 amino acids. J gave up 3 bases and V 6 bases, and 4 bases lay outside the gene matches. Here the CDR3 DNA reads TGTGCCAGCAGCACCGGGACAGGGGGCTACGAGCAGTACTTC. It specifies CASSTGTGGYEQYF.

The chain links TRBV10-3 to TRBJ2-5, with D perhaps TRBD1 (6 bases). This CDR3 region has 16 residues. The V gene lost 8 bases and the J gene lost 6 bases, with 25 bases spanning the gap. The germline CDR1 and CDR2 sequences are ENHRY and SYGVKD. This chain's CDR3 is CAIGGTRGPAEKTQYF. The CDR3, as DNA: TGTGCCATCGGGGGCACCAGAGGACCAGCGGAAAAGACCCAGTACTTC.

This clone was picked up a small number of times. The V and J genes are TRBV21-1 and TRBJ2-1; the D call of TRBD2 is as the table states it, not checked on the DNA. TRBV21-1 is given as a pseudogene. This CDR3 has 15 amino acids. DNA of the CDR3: TGTGCCAGCAGCAAATGGACTAGCGGGGCCAATGAGCAGTTCTTC. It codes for CASSKWTSGANEQFF.

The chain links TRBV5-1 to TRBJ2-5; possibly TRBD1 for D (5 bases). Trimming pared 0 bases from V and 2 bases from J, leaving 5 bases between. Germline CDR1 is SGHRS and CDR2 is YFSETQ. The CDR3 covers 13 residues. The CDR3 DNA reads TGCGCCAGCAGCTTGGAGGGGCAAGAGACCCAGTACTTC. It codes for CASSLEGQETQYF.

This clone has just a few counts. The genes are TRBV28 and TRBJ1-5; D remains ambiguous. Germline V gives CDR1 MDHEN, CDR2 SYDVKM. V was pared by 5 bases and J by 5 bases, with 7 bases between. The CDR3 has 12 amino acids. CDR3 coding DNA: TGTGCCAGCAGTAAGTACTATCAGCCCCAGCATTTT. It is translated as CASSKYYQPQHF.

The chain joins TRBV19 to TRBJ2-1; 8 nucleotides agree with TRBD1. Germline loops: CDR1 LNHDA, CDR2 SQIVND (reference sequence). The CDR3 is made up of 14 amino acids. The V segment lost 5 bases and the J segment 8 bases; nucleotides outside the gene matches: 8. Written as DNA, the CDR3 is TGTGCCAGTAGTCAATTGACAGGGGCTTATGAGCAGTTCTTC. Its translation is CASSQLTGAYEQFF.

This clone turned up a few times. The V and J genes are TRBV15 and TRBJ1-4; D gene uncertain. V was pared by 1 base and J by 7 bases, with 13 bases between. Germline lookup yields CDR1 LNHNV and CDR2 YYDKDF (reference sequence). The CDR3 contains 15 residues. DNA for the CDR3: TGTGCCACCAGCAGAGGAGAAAGGGAGGGTGAAAAACTGTTTTTT. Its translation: CATSRGEREGEKLFF.

In nucleotides, the CDR3 is TGTGCCAGCAGCCAAGCCCGGGATACGCAGTATTTT. Translating gives CASSQARDTQYF. The rearrangement uses TRBV5-6 and TRBJ2-3, with D unclear. Trimming stripped 4 bases from V and 6 bases from J, with 9 bases between. In germline, CDR1 is SGHDT, CDR2 YYEEEE. The CDR3 consists of 12 residues. The variable domain in full, completed from reference TRBV5-6 and TRBJ2-3, reads DAGVTQSPTHLIKTRGQQVTLRCSPKSGHDTVSWYQQALGQGPQFIFQYYEEEERQRGNFPDRFSGHQFPNYSSELNVNALLLGDSALYLCASSQARDTQYFGPGTRLTVL.

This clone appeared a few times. CDR3 DNA sequence: TGCGCCAGCAGCCCTTACCAGGGTTTTGAGCAGTACTTC. This codes for CASSPYQGFEQYF. This chain uses TRBV4-3 with TRBJ2-7, with D maybe TRBD1 (5 bases). This CDR3 has 13 amino acids. The V end lost 4 bases, the J end lost 7 bases, and 14 bases lay between the germline ends. Germline CDR1 is LGHNA and CDR2 is YSLEER.

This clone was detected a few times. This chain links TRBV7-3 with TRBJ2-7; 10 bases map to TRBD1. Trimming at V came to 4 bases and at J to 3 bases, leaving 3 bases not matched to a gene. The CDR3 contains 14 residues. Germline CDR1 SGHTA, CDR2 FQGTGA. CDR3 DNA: TGTGCCAGCAGCTCCCGGACAGGGGGCTACGAGCAGTACTTC. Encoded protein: CASSSRTGGYEQYF.

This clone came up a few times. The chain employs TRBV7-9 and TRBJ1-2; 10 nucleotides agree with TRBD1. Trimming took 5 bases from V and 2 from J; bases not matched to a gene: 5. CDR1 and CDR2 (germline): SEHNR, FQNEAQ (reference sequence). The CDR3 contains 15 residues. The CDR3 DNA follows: TGTGCCAGCAGCATGGGACAGGGGCCCAACTATGGCTACACCTTC. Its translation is CASSMGQGPNYGYTF.

The CDR3, as DNA: TGCGCCAGCAGCCCCGGACAGCGCCAAGAGACCCAGTACTTC. Amino acids: CASSPGQRQETQYF. The chain employs TRBV5-1 and TRBJ2-5, with a possible D match to TRBD1 (6 bases). Trimming left V 4 bases short and J 1 base short, with 11 bases between. Germline V lookup: CDR1 SGHRS, CDR2 YFSETQ. The CDR3 loop spans 14 amino acids.

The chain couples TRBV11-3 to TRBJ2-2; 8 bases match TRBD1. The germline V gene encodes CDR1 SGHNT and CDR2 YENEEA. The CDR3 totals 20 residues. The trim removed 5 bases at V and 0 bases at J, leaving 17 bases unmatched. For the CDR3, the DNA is TGTGCCAGCAGCAAGTCCGGCAGGGGGCCAGCCTCTACGAACACCGGGGAGCTGTTTTTT. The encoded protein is CASSKSGRGPASTNTGELFF.

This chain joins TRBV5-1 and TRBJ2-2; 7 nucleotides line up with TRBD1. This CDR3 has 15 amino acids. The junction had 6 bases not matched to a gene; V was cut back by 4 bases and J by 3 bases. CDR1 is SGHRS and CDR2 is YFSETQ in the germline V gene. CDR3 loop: CASSPGQAYTGELFF. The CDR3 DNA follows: TGCGCCAGCAGCCCTGGACAGGCATACACCGGGGAGCTGTTTTTT. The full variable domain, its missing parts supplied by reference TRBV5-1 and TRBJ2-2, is KAGVTQTPRYLIKTRGQQVTLSCSPISGHRSVSWYQQTPGQGLQFLFEYFSETQRNKGNFPGRFSGRQFSNSRSEMNVSTLELGDSALYLCASSPGQAYTGELFFGEGSRLTVL.

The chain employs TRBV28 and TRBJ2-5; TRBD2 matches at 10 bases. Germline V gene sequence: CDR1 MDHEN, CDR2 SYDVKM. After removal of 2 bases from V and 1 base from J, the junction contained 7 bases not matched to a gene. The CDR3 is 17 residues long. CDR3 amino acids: CASSLGLTSGTQETQYF. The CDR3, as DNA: TGTGCCAGCAGTTTAGGGCTAACTAGCGGGACCCAAGAGACCCAGTACTTC.

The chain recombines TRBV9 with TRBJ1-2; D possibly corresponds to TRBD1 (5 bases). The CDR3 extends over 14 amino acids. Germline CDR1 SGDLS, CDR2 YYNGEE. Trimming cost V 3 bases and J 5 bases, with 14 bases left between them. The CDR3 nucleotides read TGTGCCAGCAGCGGAGTGGCAGGGCTTTATGGCTACACCTTC. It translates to CASSGVAGLYGYTF.

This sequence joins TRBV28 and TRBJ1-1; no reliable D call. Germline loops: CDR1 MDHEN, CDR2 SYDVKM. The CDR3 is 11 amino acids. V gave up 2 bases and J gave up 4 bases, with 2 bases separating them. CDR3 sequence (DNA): TGTGCCAGCAGTTTACGCACTGAAGCTTTCTTT. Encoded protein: CASSLRTEAFF.